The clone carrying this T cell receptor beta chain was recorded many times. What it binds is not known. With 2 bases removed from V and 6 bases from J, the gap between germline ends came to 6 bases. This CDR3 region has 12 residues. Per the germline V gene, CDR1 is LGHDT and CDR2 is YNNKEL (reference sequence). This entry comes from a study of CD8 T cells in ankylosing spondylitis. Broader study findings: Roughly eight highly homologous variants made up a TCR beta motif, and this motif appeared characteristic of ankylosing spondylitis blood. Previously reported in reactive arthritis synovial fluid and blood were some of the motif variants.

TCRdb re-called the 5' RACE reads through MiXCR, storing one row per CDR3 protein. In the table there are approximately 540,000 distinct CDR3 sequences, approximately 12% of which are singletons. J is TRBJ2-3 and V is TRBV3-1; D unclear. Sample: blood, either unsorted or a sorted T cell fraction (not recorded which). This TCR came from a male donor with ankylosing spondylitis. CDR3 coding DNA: TGTGCCAGCAGCCAACCCTCGGATACGCAGTATTTT. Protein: CASSQPSDTQYF.